This T cell receptor (beta chain) is from a study of Tregs in tolerant kidney transplant recipients. Study-level findings and limits: For some patients, primers changed over time, blocking nucleotide-level comparison.

In regard to this clone: Its antigen is not known. With the read ending 3 residues before the CDR3 end, the germline J gene is used to fill in that end.

V was cut by 6 bases and J by 4 bases, with 12 bases left in between. CDR3 length: 13 residues. Germline assignment: CDR1 SNHLY and CDR2 FYNNEI. Thawed PBMCs were FACS-sorted into unstimulated CD4+CD25+CD127- regulatory T cells, CD4+CD25- non-regulatory cells, CD4 and CD8 cells. The repertoire was sequenced with immunoSEQ multiplex PCR; TCRdb's copy has only in-frame clones and lacks some. Listed are 50,000 to 65,000 clones; roughly 0.9% falls within the top ten. The chain joins TRBV2 to TRBJ1-1; D is perhaps TRBD1 (6 bases). This receptor was identified in a human donor who received a combined kidney and bone marrow transplant. Sequenced here: CD4+ T cells from blood, sampled before the transplant. The CDR3 DNA, read in part, is TGTGCCAGCAGACCAGGGGCGGCCACTGAA. Protein product: CASRPGAATE. Given in full, the CDR3 is CASRPGAATEAFF.